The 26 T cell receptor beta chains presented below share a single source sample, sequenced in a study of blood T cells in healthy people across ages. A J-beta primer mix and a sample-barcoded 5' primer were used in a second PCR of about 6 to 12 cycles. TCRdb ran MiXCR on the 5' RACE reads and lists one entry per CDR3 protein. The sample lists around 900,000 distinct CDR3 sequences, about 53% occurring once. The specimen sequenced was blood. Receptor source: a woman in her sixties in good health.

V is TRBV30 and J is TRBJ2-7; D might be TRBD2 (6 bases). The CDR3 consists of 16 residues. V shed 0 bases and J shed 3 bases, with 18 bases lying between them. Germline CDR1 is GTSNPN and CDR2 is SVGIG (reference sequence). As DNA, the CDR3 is TGTGCCTGGAGTGTACCCGGAGTCGGGGGAAACTACGAGCAGTACTTC. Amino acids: CAWSVPGVGGNYEQYF.

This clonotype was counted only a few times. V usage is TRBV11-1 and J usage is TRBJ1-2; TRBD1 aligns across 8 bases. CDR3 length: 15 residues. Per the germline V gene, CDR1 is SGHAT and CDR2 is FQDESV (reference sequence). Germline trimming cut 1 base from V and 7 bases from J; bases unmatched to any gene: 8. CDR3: CASSLDRTGYLGYTF. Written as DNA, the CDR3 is TGTGCCAGCAGCTTAGACCGGACAGGGTATCTTGGCTACACCTTC.

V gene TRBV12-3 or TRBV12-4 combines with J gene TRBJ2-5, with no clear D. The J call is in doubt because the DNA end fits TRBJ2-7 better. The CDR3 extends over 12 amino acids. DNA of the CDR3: TGTGCCAGCAGTTTAGCTTGGAGCGAGCAGTACTTC. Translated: CASSLAWSEQYF.

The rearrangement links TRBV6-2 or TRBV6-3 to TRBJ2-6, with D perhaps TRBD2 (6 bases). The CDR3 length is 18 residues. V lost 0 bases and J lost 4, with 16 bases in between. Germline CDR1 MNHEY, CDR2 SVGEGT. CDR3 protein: CASSYSLPGAYGANVLTF. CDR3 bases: TGTGCCAGCAGTTACTCGCTCCCGGGAGCGTACGGGGCCAACGTCCTGACTTTC.

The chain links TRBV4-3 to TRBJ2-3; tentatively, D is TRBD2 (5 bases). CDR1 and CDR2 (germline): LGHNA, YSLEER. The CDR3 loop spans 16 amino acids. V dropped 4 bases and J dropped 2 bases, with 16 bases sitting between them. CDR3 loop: CASSLDPSPSTDTQYF. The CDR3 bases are TGCGCCAGCAGCCTCGACCCTAGCCCTTCCACAGATACGCAGTATTTT.

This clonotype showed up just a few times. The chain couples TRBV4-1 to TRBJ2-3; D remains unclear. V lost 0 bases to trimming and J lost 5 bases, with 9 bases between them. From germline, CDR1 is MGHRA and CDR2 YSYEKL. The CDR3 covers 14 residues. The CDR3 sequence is CASSQDARRDTQYF. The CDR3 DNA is TGCGCCAGCAGCCAAGATGCTAGGCGAGATACGCAGTATTTT.

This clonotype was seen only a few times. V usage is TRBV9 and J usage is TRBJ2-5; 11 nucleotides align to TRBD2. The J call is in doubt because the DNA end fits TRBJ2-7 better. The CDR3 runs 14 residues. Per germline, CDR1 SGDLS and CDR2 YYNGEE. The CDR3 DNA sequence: TGTGCCAGCAGCGAGGGACTAGCGGACCACGAGCAGTACTTC. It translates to CASSEGLADHEQYF.

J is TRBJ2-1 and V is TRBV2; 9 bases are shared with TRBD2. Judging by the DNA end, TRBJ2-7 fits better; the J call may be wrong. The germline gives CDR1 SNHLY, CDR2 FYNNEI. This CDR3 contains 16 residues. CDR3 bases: TGTGCCACCCGACCCCCGGGGACTAGCTCCGACAATGAGCAGTACTTC. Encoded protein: CATRPPGTSSDNEQYF.

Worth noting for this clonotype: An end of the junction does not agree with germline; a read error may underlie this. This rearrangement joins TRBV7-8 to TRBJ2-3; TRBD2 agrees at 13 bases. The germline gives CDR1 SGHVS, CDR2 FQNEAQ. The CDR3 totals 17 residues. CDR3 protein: CASSSKRTSGSAETQYF. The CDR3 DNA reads TGTGCCAGCAGCTCCAAGCGGACTAGCGGGAGCGCAGAGACGCAGTATTTT.

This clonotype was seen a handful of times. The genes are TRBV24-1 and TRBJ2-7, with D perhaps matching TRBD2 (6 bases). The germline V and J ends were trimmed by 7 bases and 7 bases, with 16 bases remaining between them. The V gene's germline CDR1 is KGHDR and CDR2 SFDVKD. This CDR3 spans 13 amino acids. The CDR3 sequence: CATSAGLGGEQYF. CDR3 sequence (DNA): TGTGCCACCAGCGCCGGTTTGGGAGGTGAGCAGTACTTC.

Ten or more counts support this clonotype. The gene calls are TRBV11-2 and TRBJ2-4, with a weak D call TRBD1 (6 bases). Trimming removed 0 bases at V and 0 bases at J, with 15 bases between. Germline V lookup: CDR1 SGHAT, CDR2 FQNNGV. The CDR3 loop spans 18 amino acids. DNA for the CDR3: TGTGCCAGCAGCTTAGACACAGGACAGATTAGAGCCAAAAACATTCAGTACTTC. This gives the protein CASSLDTGQIRAKNIQYF.

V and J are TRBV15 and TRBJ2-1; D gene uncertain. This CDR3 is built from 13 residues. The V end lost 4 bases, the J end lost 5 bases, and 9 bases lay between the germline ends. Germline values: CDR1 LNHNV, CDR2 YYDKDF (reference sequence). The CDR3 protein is CATSTIRNNEQFF. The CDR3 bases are TGTGCCACCAGCACGATTCGCAACAATGAGCAGTTCTTC.

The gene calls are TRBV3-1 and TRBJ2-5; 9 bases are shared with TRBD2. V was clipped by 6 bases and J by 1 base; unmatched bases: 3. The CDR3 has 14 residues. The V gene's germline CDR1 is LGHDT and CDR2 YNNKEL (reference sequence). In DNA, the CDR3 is TGTGCCAGCAGACCGACTAGCGGCCAAGAGACCCAGTACTTC. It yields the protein CASRPTSGQETQYF.

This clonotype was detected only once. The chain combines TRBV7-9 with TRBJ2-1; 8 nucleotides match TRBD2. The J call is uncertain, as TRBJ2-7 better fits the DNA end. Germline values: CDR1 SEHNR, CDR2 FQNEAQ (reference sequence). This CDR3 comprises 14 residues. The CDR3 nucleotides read TGTGCCAGCAGTCTCGGGGGGGACTACAATGAGCAGTACTTC. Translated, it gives CASSLGGDYNEQYF.

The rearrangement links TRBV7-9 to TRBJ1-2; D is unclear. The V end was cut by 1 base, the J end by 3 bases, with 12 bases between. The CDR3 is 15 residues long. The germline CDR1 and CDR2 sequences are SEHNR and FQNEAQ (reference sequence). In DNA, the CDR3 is TGTGCCAGCAGCTTAGGGGTGGCGGTGGACTATGGCTACACCTTC. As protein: CASSLGVAVDYGYTF.

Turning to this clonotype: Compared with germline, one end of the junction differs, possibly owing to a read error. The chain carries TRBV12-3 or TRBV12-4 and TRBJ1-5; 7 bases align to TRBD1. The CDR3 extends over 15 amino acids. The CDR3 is CASSRDRDSNQPRHF. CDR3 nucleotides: TGTGCCAGCAGCCGAGACAGGGATAGCAATCAGCCCCGGCATTTT.

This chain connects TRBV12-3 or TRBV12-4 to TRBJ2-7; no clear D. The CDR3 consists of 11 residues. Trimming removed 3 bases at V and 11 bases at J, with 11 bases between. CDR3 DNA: TGTGCCAGCAGTTTTGGCTACGGCAAGTACTTC. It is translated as CASSFGYGKYF.

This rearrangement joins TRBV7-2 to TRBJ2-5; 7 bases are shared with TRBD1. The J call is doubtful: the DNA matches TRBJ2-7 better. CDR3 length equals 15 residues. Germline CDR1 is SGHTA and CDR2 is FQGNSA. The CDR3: CASSFNRGSPYEQYF. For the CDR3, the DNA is TGTGCCAGCAGCTTTAACAGGGGATCGCCCTACGAGCAGTACTTC.

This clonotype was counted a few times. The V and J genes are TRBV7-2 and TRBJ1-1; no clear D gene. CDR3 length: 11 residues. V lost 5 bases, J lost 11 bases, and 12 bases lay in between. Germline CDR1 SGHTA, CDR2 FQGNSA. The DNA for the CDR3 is TGTGCCAGCAGCCCCTGGACTGCGGCTTTCTTT. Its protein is CASSPWTAAFF.

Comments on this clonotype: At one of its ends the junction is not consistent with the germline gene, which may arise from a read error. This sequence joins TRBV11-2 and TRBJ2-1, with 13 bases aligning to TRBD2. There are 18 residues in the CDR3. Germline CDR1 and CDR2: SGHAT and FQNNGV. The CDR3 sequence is CTSSLGGTSGTGHNEQFF. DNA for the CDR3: TGTACCAGCAGCTTAGGGGGGACTAGCGGGACGGGTCACAATGAGCAGTTCTTC.

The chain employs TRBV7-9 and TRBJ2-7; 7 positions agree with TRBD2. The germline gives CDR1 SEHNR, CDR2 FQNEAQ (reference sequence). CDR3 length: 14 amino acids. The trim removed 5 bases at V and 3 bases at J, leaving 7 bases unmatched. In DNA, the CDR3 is TGTGCCAGCAGCGAAGGCGGACTAGACTACGAGCAGTACTTC. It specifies CASSEGGLDYEQYF.

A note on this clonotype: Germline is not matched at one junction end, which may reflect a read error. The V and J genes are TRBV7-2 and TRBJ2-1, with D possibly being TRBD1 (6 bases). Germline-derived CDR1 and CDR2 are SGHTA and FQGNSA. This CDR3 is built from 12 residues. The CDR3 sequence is CASSLGVPGEVF. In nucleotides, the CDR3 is TGTGCCAGCAGCTTAGGAGTGCCAGGGGAAGTCTTC. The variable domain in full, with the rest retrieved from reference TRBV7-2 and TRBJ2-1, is GAGVSQSPSNKVTEKGKDVELRCDPISGHTALYWYRQSLGQGLEFLIYFQGNSAPDKSGLPSDRFSAERTGGSVSTLTIQRTQQEDSAVYLCASSLGVPGEVFGPGTRLTVL.

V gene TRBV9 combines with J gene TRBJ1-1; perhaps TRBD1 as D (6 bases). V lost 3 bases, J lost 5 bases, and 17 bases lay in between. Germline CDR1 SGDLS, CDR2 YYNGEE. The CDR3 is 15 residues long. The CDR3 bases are TGTGCCAGCAGCGCCTGGGGGGGGCCGGAGACTGAAGCTTTCTTT. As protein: CASSAWGGPETEAFF.

In nucleotides, the CDR3 is TGCGCCAGCAGTGAGAGAGGCATTCAGTACTTC. Translating gives CASSERGIQYF. This chain connects TRBV10-2 to TRBJ2-4; D remains ambiguous. V was cut by 2 bases and J by 9 bases, with 5 bases left in between. CDR1 is WSHSY, CDR2 SAAADI, per germline. This CDR3 has 11 residues.

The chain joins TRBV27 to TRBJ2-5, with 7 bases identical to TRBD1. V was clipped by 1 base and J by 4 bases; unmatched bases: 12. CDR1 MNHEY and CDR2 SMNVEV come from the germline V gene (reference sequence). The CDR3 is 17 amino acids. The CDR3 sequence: CASSLFIGETGRETQYF. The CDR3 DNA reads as TGTGCCAGCAGTTTATTTATCGGGGAGACAGGGCGAGAGACCCAGTACTTC.

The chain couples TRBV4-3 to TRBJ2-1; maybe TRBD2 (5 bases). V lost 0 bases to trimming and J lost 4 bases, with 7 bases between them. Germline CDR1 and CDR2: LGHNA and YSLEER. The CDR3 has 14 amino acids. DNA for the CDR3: TGCGCCAGCAGCCAAGAAAAGCGGTACAATGAGCAGTTCTTC. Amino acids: CASSQEKRYNEQFF.